The T cell receptor beta chain described here comes from a study of T cell responses to AZD1222 COVID-19 vaccine. The CDR3 runs 14 residues. V dropped 4 bases and J dropped 6; count of bases not matched to a gene: 1. Per the germline V gene, CDR1 is GTSNPN and CDR2 is SVGIG (reference sequence). Here immunoSEQ multiplex PCR was the method, and the copy in TCRdb shows in-frame clones only, minus some. The table includes around 150,000 clones, 85% to 95% detected once. About this clone: The antigen is not known.

General study points: Dominant at 160-218 and 743-854, vaccine-associated CD4 TCRs also spanned spike. Reports indicate that nearly half of spike-specific TCRs are directed at unmutated variant regions.

The input for sequencing was peripheral blood, taken on day 0 of AZD1222 vaccination. This chain joins TRBV30 and TRBJ2-3, with 16 nucleotides matching TRBD2. This clonotype originated in an adult in good health. Written as DNA, the CDR3 is TGTGCCTGGAAGGGACTAGCGGGGGGGGATACGCAGTATTTT. Its protein product is CAWKGLAGGDTQYF.